The 5 T cell receptor beta chains below come from one sample, sequenced in a study of blood T cell repertoires in COVID-19. Data came from immunoSEQ multiplex PCR; TCRdb stores just in-frame clones and leaves some out. The table includes 120,000 to 150,000 clones, 84% detected once. Material: peripheral blood. Receptors originate from a human donor in a cohort sampled during active COVID-19.

This clone has a single count. CDR3 coding DNA: TGTGCCAGCAGCCGGGGACAAACCTACGAGCAGTACGTC. It translates to CASSRGQTYEQYV. V gene TRBV6-5 combines with J gene TRBJ2-7; D may be TRBD1 (6 bases). The germline V and J ends were trimmed by 6 bases and 2 bases, with 11 bases remaining between them. The CDR3 runs to 13 residues. Germline CDR1 MNHEY, CDR2 SVGAGI.

The rearrangement links TRBV19 to TRBJ2-3; D might be TRBD2 (5 bases). The V end lost 5 bases, the J end lost 0 bases, and 12 bases lay between the germline ends. Germline V gives CDR1 LNHDA, CDR2 SQIVND (reference sequence). The CDR3 covers 15 residues. CDR3 sequence (DNA): TGTGCCAGTAGTTATACTAGGGCTAGCACAGATACGCAGTATTTT. It yields the protein CASSYTRASTDTQYF.

The chain joins TRBV25-1 to TRBJ2-6; D uncertain. CDR3 size: 15 residues. Germline lookup yields CDR1 MGHDK and CDR2 SYGVNS. V was trimmed by 3 bases and J by 3 bases, leaving 9 bases between them. CDR3 coding DNA: TGTGCCAGCAGTGAGTTCGGGTATGGGGCCAACGTCCTGACTTTC. This translates into CASSEFGYGANVLTF. Supplemented by reference TRBV25-1 and TRBJ2-6, the full variable domain reads EADIYQTPRYLVIGTGKKITLECSQTMGHDKMYWYQQDPGMELHLIHYSYGVNSTEKGDLSSESTVSRIRTEHFPLTLESARPSHTSQYLCASSEFGYGANVLTFGAGSRLTVL.

The rearrangement uses TRBV6-2 or TRBV6-3 and TRBJ2-3, with TRBD2 matching over 12 bases. With V trimmed by 2 bases and J by 0 bases, 6 bases remained unmatched. The germline V gene has CDR1 MNHEY and CDR2 SVGEGT. The CDR3 is made up of 18 amino acids. The CDR3 nucleotides are TGTGCCAGCAGTTACGCTAGCGGGAGGGCCGGGAGCACAGATACGCAGTATTTT. Encoded protein: CASSYASGRAGSTDTQYF.

The chain employs TRBV3-1 (or the pseudogene TRBV3-2) and TRBJ2-1; 9 bases line up with TRBD2. The CDR3 covers 15 residues. The germline V gene has CDR1 LGHDT and CDR2 YNNKEL (reference sequence). Trimming cost V 1 base and J 3 bases; bases outside gene matches: 1. The CDR3 bases are TGTGCCAGCAGCCAAGGGACTAGCGTCTACAATGAGCAGTTCTTC. It specifies CASSQGTSVYNEQFF.